This is a list of T cell receptor beta chains from one sample in a study of blood T cell repertoires in COVID-19. TCRdb keeps only in-frame clones here, not all; method: immunoSEQ multiplex PCR. The sample has more than 40,000 clones, approximately 83% seen once. Material: peripheral blood. The receptors here all came from a human donor in a cohort sampled during active COVID-19. The donor label of this sample is uncertain. Both conserved end residues are part of each CDR3. Fields, in order: D gene, V gene, clone size, J gene, CDR3 DNA, CDR3 protein. D genes are given only for firm matches. The listing skips clone size in some rows; elsewhere it reads once, few, many or a size class.

TRBD2	TRBV6-6	.	TRBJ2-3	TGTGCCAGCAGTCTCTCCGGGACTAGCGGGGGGAGAACAGATACGCAGTATTTT	CASSLSGTSGGRTDTQYF
TRBD1	TRBV28	few	TRBJ1-2	TGTGCCAGCAGTCTGCCTACGACAGGGGGCGACGGCTACACCTTC	CASSLPTTGGDGYTF
.	TRBV5-1	.	TRBJ2-3	TGCGCCAGCAGCTTGGGGCGGTACACAGATACGCAGTATTTT	CASSLGRYTDTQYF
TRBD1	TRBV27	.	TRBJ1-1	TGTGCCAGCAGACGACAGGGGGGCACTGAAGCTTTCTTT	CASRRQGGTEAFF
TRBD2	TRBV2	.	TRBJ2-1	TGTGCCAGCAGTGAAGGGACTAGCGGGGGGCAGGGCTACAATGAGCAGTTCTTC	CASSEGTSGGQGYNEQFF
.	TRBV30	.	TRBJ1-1	TGTGCCTGGAGTGTAGGGGGGAACACTGAAGCTTTCTTT	CAWSVGGNTEAFF
TRBD1	TRBV6-2/TRBV6-3	.	TRBJ2-7	TGTGCCAGCAGCTGGGACAGACTTTCTGGGGAGCAGTACTTC	CASSWDRLSGEQYF
.	TRBV2	few	TRBJ1-6	TGTGCCAGCAGGCAGGGTGCTAATTCACCCCTCCACTTT	CASRQGANSPLHF
.	TRBV18	.	TRBJ1-1	TGTGCCAGCTCATCCCCGGGCACTGAAGCTTTCTTT	CASSSPGTEAFF
TRBD1	TRBV27	.	TRBJ1-2	TGTGCCAGCAGTTTAGGAGGGGGCCCCATGATCGGCTACACCTTC	CASSLGGGPMIGYTF
.	TRBV18	.	TRBJ2-3	TGTGCCAGCTCACCATCAATTACAGATACGCAGTATTTT	CASSPSITDTQYF
.	TRBV5-1	.	TRBJ2-7	TGCGCCAGCTACACAGGCGGGACGGCCTCCTACGAGCAGTACTTC	CASYTGGTASYEQYF
.	TRBV4-1	.	TRBJ2-1	TGCGCCAGCAGCCAAGACCCCCCTTTGTACAATGAGCAGTTCTTC	CASSQDPPLYNEQFF
TRBD1	TRBV5-4	.	TRBJ1-2	TGTGCCAGCAGCTTGGACCCCGGGACAGGGCCCGGGGGCTACACCTTC	CASSLDPGTGPGGYTF
.	TRBV7-2	few	TRBJ1-6	TGTGCCAGCAGCTTACCGCAGGGGAAGGCTTCACCCCTCCACTTT	CASSLPQGKASPLHF
TRBD1	TRBV3-1/TRBV3-2	few	TRBJ1-6	TGTGCCAGCAGCCAATCCGGGACAGCGAATTCACCCCTCCACTTT	CASSQSGTANSPLHF
.	TRBV4-2	.	TRBJ2-4	TGTGCCAGCAGCTTAGAAAGGGGGTCCATTCAGTACTTC	CASSLERGSIQYF
TRBD1	TRBV5-1	.	TRBJ1-1	TGCGCCAGCAGCGAGAGACAGGGAGGTGAAGCTTTCTTT	CASSERQGGEAFF
.	TRBV28	.	TRBJ1-1	TGTGCCAGCAGTCCTGGGGGGGGTCGGTTTAATAAAGCTTTCTTT	CASSPGGGRFNKAFF
TRBD2	TRBV29-1	.	TRBJ2-3	TGCAGCGGGGTTAGCGGGGGGGCTCTAATGGATACGCAGTATTTT	CSGVSGGALMDTQYF
TRBD1	TRBV6-6	.	TRBJ2-2	TGTGCCAGCAGCCCTCCGGGACAGGGGTCGAGGGGGGAGCTGTTTTTT	CASSPPGQGSRGELFF